The source of this T cell receptor beta chain is a study of blood T cell repertoires in COVID-19. As for the study in general: Spain, Italy and the United States supplied samples that represented acute and convalescent COVID-19.

The ends were cut back, 4 bases at V and 4 bases at J, with 4 bases in the middle. This CDR3 spans 11 amino acids. Original handling: Cell counts per sample came from amplifying reference gene primers. Assay: immunoSEQ multiplex PCR; the TCRdb copy retains only in-frame clones and omits some. The V and J calls and clone size are taken from that table; D and trimming were inferred from the DNA. The table has 70,000 to 95,000 clones, roughly four fifths seen once. The V gene is TRBV12-3 or TRBV12-4, the J gene TRBJ2-5; no definite D call. The sample was peripheral blood. This clonotype was obtained from a human donor in a cohort sampled during active COVID-19. The CDR3 here is CASSSGETQYF. The CDR3 DNA reads TGTGCCAGCAGTTCGGGAGAGACCCAGTACTTC.